Listed below are T cell receptor beta chains from one sample, sequenced in a study of cytomegalovirus exposure and HLA in healthy donors. TCRdb's table, derived via immunoSEQ multiplex PCR, lists solely in-frame clones and lacks some. The sample holds about 160,000 clones, about 80% seen once. Sequencing was carried out using PBMCs. The source of these receptors is a man younger than 40 in good health and CMV-seronegative. The CDR3 runs from the conserved cysteine through the conserved F or W. The D gene is left open where the match is weak. Where a row states a size, it is once, few, many or the class of an expanded clone; other rows omit it.

>TRBJ1-1|TRBV30|.|.
TGTGCCCGCGGGGGCTCGCTGAACACTGAAGCTTTCTTT
CARGGSLNTEAFF
>TRBJ1-6|TRBV21-1|.|.
TGTGCCAGCAGCACGGACAGGGGTTCACCCCTCCACTTT
CASSTDRGSPLHF
>TRBJ2-1|TRBV30|.|.
TGTGCCTGGAAACCCGGACAGAGCTCCTACAATGAGCAGTTCTTC
CAWKPGQSSYNEQFF
>TRBJ1-4|TRBV9|.|.
TGTGCCAGCAGCCTAGATGGGGGGTATGAAAAACTGTTTTTT
CASSLDGGYEKLFF
>TRBJ2-3|TRBV7-8|TRBD2|.
TGTGCCAGCAGCCCAAGAGCGGGGAGCACAGATACGCAGTATTTT
CASSPRAGSTDTQYF
>TRBJ1-1|TRBV7-9|.|.
TGTGCCAGCAGCTTAGTACAGACGAACACTGAAGCTTTCTTT
CASSLVQTNTEAFF
>TRBJ1-3|TRBV10-3|.|.
TGTGCCATCAGTGAGTCGAACAGTGGAAACACCATATATTTT
CAISESNSGNTIYF
>TRBJ2-6|TRBV15|TRBD1|.
TGTGCCACCAGCAGGGACAGGGGAGTCCCTGGGGCCAACGTCCTGACTTTC
CATSRDRGVPGANVLTF
>TRBJ2-2|TRBV11-2|.|.
TGTGCCAGCAGCCCCCAGGTTATAGGGGCCAACACCGGGGAGCTGTTTTTT
CASSPQVIGANTGELFF
>TRBJ2-1|TRBV10-1|.|once
TGCGCCAGCAGTGAGTCGACAGAGAGCTCCTACAATGAGCAGTTCTTC
CASSESTESSYNEQFF
>TRBJ1-1|TRBV11-3|TRBD1|.
TGTGCCAGCAGCCCTATCGACAGGGAACCCAGCGCAGCTTTCTTT
CASSPIDREPSAAFF
>TRBJ2-1|TRBV13|TRBD2|.
TGTGCCAGCACCCTGGGACTAGCGGGAGTCAGTGAGCAGTTCTTC
CASTLGLAGVSEQFF
>TRBJ2-7|TRBV7-2|TRBD2|.
TGTGCCAGCAGCCTTAAGACTAGCGGGGCAATCGAGCAGTACTTC
CASSLKTSGAIEQYF
>TRBJ2-2|TRBV7-2|TRBD2|.
TGTGCCAGCAGCCTATACAACCCGGGACTAGCGGGAGCCGGGGAGCTGTTTTTT
CASSLYNPGLAGAGELFF
>TRBJ2-1|TRBV5-1|.|.
TGCGCCAGCTACTTACAGGGTGGCACCTACAATGAGCAGTTCTTC
CASYLQGGTYNEQFF
>TRBJ2-1|TRBV30|.|.
TGTGCCTGGACCGAAGCGGCTTACAATGAGCAGTTCTTC
CAWTEAAYNEQFF
>TRBJ1-6|TRBV6-4|.|.
TGTGCCAGCAGTGACACCCCTTCGCCCGCGATAGCCCCTGACTCCTATAATTCACCCCTCCACTTT
CASSDTPSPAIAPDSYNSPLHF
>TRBJ2-5|TRBV5-8|TRBD1|.
TGTGCCAGCAGTTCGGGACAGCAAGAGACCCAGTACTTC
CASSSGQQETQYF
>TRBJ2-7|TRBV19|TRBD2|.
TGTGCCAGTAGTATAGATGGAGGGAGGGCCTACTACGAGCAGTACTTC
CASSIDGGRAYYEQYF
>TRBJ2-5|TRBV11-3|TRBD1|once
TGTGCCAGCAGCCTTATCCCCCCTCCGGGACAGGGGCTCCAAGAGACCCAGTACTTC
CASSLIPPPGQGLQETQYF
>TRBJ2-5|TRBV5-6|TRBD2|.
TGTGCCAGCAGCTTAGCGGGGAAACAAGAGACCCAGTACTTC
CASSLAGKQETQYF
>TRBJ1-5|TRBV19|TRBD1|.
TGTGCCAGTACCCCCCGACAGGGCAGCAATCAGCCCCAGCATTTT
CASTPRQGSNQPQHF
>TRBJ1-2|TRBV28|.|.
TGTGCCAGCTCGCAAGGCGGGACTAACTATGGCTACACCTTC
CASSQGGTNYGYTF
>TRBJ2-1|TRBV9|TRBD2|.
TGTGCCAGCAGCGTAGCTACCGGGGGGTACAATGAGCAGTTCTTC
CASSVATGGYNEQFF
>TRBJ2-1|TRBV6-5|TRBD2|.
TGTGCCAGCAGTTCCGGACTAGTCCCCAATGAGCAGTTCTTC
CASSSGLVPNEQFF
>TRBJ1-1|TRBV4-2|TRBD1|few
TGTGCCAGCAGCCCACAGGGGGCGGTCACTGAAGCTTTCTTT
CASSPQGAVTEAFF
>TRBJ1-5|TRBV6-5|TRBD1|.
TGTGCCAGCAGGACAGGGGGCAGCAATCAGCCCCAGCATTTT
CASRTGGSNQPQHF
>TRBJ1-3|TRBV5-1|TRBD1|.
TGCGCCAGCAGCTCGACTACAGGGGCCCCGACGGGATCTCGAAACACCATATATTTT
CASSSTTGAPTGSRNTIYF
>TRBJ1-2|TRBV18|TRBD1|.
TGTGCCAGCTCCGCCAATTTCGGACAGGTTGGTACAGGCGGCTACACCTTC
CASSANFGQVGTGGYTF
>TRBJ2-7|TRBV7-8|.|.
TGTGCCAGCAGCTTAGTGTACGGGAGCTCCTACGAGCAGTACTTC
CASSLVYGSSYEQYF
>TRBJ2-1|TRBV27|TRBD2|.
TGTGCCAGCAGTTTAACCGCTAGCGGGAGCGAGCAGTTCTTC
CASSLTASGSEQFF
>TRBJ2-1|TRBV27|TRBD2|.
TGTGCCAGCAAGCGGGGGGCCTACGAGACCTACAATGAGCAGTTCTTC
CASKRGAYETYNEQFF
>TRBJ1-6|TRBV7-2|.|.
TGTGCCAGCAGCTTCGTCTACTCACCCCTCCACTTT
CASSFVYSPLHF
>TRBJ1-1|TRBV10-1|.|.
TGCGCCAGCAGTGAGGCCCCACCAGGGTTTAAAACCACTGAAGCTTTCTTT
CASSEAPPGFKTTEAFF
>TRBJ2-7|TRBV27|TRBD2|.
TGTGCCAGCAGTTTATCCGGGCTAGCGGTGACCTACGAGCAGTACTTC
CASSLSGLAVTYEQYF
>TRBJ2-5|TRBV7-9|TRBD2|.
TGTTCCAGCAGGATAGCGGGAGGGGAGACCCAGTACTTC
CSSRIAGGETQYF
>TRBJ2-5|TRBV5-1|TRBD2|.
TGCGCCAGCAGCTCGGGACTAGCGGGAGTAGAGACCCAGTACTTC
CASSSGLAGVETQYF
>TRBJ1-3|TRBV5-8|TRBD1|once
TGTGCCAGCAGCCCGGGACAGGGCCGGCTTGATGGAAACACCATATATTTT
CASSPGQGRLDGNTIYF
>TRBJ1-3|TRBV11-2|.|.
TGTGCCAGCAGCCATCCTGGGGGCGGGAACACCATATATTTT
CASSHPGGGNTIYF